Following are 8 T cell receptor beta chains from one sample sequenced in a study of blood T cell repertoires in COVID-19. Repertoires were generated with immunoSEQ multiplex PCR, while TCRdb's copy carries only in-frame clones and drops some. The sample lists some 57,000 clones, 91% seen once, with more than 5.5% in the top ten. Sequences were obtained from peripheral blood. The receptors here all came from a man aged 50-60 years with active COVID-19.

The chain combines TRBV7-9 with TRBJ2-7, with 9 bases identical to TRBD2. The CDR3 extends over 15 amino acids. Germline values: CDR1 SEHNR, CDR2 FQNEAQ (reference sequence). Trimming took 3 bases from V and 2 from J; bases not matched to a gene: 5. In nucleotides, the CDR3 is TGTGCCAGCAGCTTTTGGCCTAGCGGGACCTACGAGCAGTACTTC. As protein: CASSFWPSGTYEQYF.

V and J are TRBV6-5 and TRBJ2-5, with TRBD1 identical over 8 bases. The CDR3 is made up of 13 amino acids. Germline V gene data show CDR1 as MNHEY and CDR2 as SVGAGI. V was pared by 10 bases and J by 5 bases, with 9 bases of the junction left unmatched. Written as DNA, the CDR3 is TGTGCCACAATCCAGGGGGCGCAGGAGACCCAGTACTTC. Translating gives CATIQGAQETQYF.

The chain carries TRBV18 and TRBJ1-1; D perhaps matches TRBD1 (6 bases). The V gene's germline CDR1 is KGHSH and CDR2 LQKENI. V gave up 3 bases and J gave up 3 bases, with 8 bases separating them. The CDR3 is 13 amino acids. The CDR3 DNA is TGTGCCAGCTCACCCGGGACACACACTGAAGCTTTCTTT. It codes for CASSPGTHTEAFF.

This rearrangement joins TRBV6-6 to TRBJ2-5, with 8 bases lining up with TRBD1. This CDR3 region has 16 residues. The trim removed 6 bases at V and 2 bases at J, leaving 11 bases unmatched. CDR1 MNHNY and CDR2 SVGAGI come from the germline V gene (reference sequence). Written as DNA, the CDR3 is TGTGCCAGCAGCCCCGGACAGGGCCGCCAGCAAGAGACCCAGTACTTC. Amino acids: CASSPGQGRQQETQYF.

The rearrangement joins TRBV28 to TRBJ1-6; D unclear. Trimming removed 4 bases at V and 10 bases at J, with 17 bases between. Germline V gene lookup returns CDR1 MDHEN and CDR2 SYDVKM. This CDR3 is 15 amino acids long. The CDR3 protein is CASSSAVLGRSPLHF. CDR3 in DNA: TGTGCCAGCAGTTCAGCAGTCTTGGGCCGGTCACCCCTCCACTTT.

V usage is TRBV5-6 and J usage is TRBJ1-6; 9 bases agree with TRBD1. Per the germline V gene, CDR1 is SGHDT and CDR2 is YYEEEE. V lost 4 bases, J lost 7 bases, and 3 bases stayed unmatched. The CDR3 has 14 residues. Here the CDR3 reads CASSRTGENSPLHF. CDR3 coding DNA: TGTGCCAGCAGCCGGACAGGGGAAAATTCACCCCTCCACTTT.

The rearrangement joins TRBV5-5 to TRBJ2-2; D is unresolved. This CDR3 contains 17 residues. V was clipped by 4 bases and J by 1 base, with 17 bases between them. The V gene's germline CDR1 is SGHKS and CDR2 YYEKEE (reference sequence). In DNA form, the CDR3 reads TGTGCCAGCAGCCCAATATTCTCGGCTAGGAACACCGGGGAGCTGTTTTTT. It codes for CASSPIFSARNTGELFF.

The DNA of the CDR3 is TGTGCCAGCAGCCCCCGGACTAGCGGGGGGGTCTCCATTGGACAAGACTACGAGCAGTACTTC. Protein product: CASSPRTSGGVSIGQDYEQYF. The V and J genes are TRBV4-2 and TRBJ2-7; 15 bases align to TRBD2. This CDR3 spans 21 amino acids. Losses at the gene ends were 4 bases for V and 3 bases for J; bases not matched to a gene: 19. CDR1 is LGHNA and CDR2 is YNFKEQ in the germline V gene.